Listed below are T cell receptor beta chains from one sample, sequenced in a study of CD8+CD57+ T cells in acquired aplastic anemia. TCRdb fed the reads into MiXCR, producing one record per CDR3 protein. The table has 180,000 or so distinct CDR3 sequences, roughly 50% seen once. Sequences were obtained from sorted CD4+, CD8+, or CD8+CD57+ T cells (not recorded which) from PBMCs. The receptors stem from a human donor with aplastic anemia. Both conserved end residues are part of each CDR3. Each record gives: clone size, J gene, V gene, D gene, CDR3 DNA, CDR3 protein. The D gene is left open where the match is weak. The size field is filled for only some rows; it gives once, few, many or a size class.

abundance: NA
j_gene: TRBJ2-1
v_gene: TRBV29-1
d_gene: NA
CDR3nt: TGCAGCGTTGCGGGGGCCAGTGAGCAGTTCTTC
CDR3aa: CSVAGASEQFF

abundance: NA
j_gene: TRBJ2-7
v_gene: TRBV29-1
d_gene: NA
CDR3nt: TGCAGCGTTGGGGGGGGGCCCTACGAGCAGTACTTC
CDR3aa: CSVGGGPYEQYF

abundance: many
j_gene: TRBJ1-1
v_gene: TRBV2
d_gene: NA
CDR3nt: TGTGCCAGCAGCCCGATGAACTCCGTGAGCACTGGAGCTTTCTTT
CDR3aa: CASSPMNSVSTGAFF

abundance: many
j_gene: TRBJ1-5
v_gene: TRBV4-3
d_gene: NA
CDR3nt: TGCGCCAGCAGCCAAGATCAGGGTCGCCTCCAGCATTTT
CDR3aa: CASSQDQGRLQHF

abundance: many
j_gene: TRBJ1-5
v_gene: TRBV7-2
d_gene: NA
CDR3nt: TGTGCCAGCAGCAATCAGGGGAGGCAGCCCCAGCATTTT
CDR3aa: CASSNQGRQPQHF

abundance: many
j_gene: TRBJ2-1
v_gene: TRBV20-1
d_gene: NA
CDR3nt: TGCAGTGCTAGTCGCGGAAGCTCCTACAATGAGCAGTTCTTC
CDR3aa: CSASRGSSYNEQFF

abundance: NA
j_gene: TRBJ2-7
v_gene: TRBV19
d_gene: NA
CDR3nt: TGTGCCAGTACCGCCGGGACAACAACCTACGAGCAGTACTTC
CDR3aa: CASTAGTTTYEQYF

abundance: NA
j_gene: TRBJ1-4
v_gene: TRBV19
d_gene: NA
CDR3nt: TGTGCCAGTAGTATAGCGACAGCCTCTAATGAAAAACTGTTTTTT
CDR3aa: CASSIATASNEKLFF

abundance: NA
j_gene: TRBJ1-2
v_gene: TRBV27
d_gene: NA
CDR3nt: TGTGCCAGCAGTTTTGGGGGGTTTGGCTATGGCTACACCTTC
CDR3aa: CASSFGGFGYGYTF

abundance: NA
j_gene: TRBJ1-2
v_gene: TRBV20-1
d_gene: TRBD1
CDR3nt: TGCAGTGCTAGTAGACAGGGCAAGGACTATGGCTACACCTTC
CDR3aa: CSASRQGKDYGYTF

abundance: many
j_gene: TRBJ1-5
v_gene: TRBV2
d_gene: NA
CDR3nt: TGTGCCAGCAGTGACTCTATACCCTCAGGTCAGCCCCAGCATTTT
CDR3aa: CASSDSIPSGQPQHF

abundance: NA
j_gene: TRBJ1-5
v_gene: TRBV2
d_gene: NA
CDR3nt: TGTGCCAGCCTCCGGGGCGCGGGGAATCAGCCCCAGCATTTT
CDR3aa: CASLRGAGNQPQHF

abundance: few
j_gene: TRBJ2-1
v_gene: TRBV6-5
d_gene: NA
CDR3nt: TGTGCCAGCAGTTACTCGGGAGGGGGAGCGGGACCTTTATACAATGAGCAGTTCTTC
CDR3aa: CASSYSGGGAGPLYNEQFF

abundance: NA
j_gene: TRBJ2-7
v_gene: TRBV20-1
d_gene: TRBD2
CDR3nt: TGCAGTGCTAGAGCGAGCGGGAGTTGGGAGTACGAGCAGTACTTC
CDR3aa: CSARASGSWEYEQYF

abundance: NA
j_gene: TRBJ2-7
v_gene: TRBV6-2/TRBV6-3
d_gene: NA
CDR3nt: TGTGCCAGCAGTTACGACCAGCGCTACGAGCAGTACTTC
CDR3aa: CASSYDQRYEQYF

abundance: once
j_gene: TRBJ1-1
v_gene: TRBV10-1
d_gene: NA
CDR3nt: TGCGCCAGCAGTACTAAAAGGAACACTGAAGCTTTCTTT
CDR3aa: CASSTKRNTEAFF

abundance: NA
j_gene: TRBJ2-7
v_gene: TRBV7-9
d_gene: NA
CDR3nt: TGTGCCAGCAGCTTAGTGGCCGGATTCTACGAGCAGTACTTC
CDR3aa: CASSLVAGFYEQYF

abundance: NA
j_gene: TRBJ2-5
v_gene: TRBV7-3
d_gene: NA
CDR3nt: TGTGCCAGCAGCTTAACCCGCAGGGGTGAAGAGACCCAGTACTTC
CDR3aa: CASSLTRRGEETQYF

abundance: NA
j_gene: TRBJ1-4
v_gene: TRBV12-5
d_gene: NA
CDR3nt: TGTGCTAGCAAAGCCGGGACTCCTAATGAAAAACTGTTTTTT
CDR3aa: CASKAGTPNEKLFF

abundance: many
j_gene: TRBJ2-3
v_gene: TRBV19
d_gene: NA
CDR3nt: TGTGCCCCGGACGCGCCGAGCACAGATACGCAGTATTTT
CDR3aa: CAPDAPSTDTQYF

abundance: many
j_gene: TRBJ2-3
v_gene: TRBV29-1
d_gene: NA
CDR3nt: TGCAGCGCGGTAGGGGGTTGGACAGATACGCAGTATTTT
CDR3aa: CSAVGGWTDTQYF

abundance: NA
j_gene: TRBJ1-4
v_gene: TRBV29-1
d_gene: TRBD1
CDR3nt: TGCAGCGTTGAAGGGGGACAGGATTATGAAAAACTGTTTTTT
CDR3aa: CSVEGGQDYEKLFF

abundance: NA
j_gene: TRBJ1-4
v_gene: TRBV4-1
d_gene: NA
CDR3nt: TGCGCCAGCAGCCAAGTGGCACAGTTAGATAATGAAAAACTGTTTTTT
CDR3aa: CASSQVAQLDNEKLFF

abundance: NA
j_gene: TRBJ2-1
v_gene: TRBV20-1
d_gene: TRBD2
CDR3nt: TGCAGTGCTAGAGAACCTACCGGGACTAGCGGCAGTGAGCAGTTCTTC
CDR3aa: CSAREPTGTSGSEQFF

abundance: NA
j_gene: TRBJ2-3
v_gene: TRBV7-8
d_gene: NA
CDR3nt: TGTGCCAGCAGGCAAAACACAGGCACAGATACGCAGTATTTT
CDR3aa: CASRQNTGTDTQYF

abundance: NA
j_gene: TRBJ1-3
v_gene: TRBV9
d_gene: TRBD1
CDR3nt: TGTGCCAGCAGCGGACAAGGACAGGGAACACTACGTTCTGGAAACACCATATATTTT
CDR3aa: CASSGQGQGTLRSGNTIYF

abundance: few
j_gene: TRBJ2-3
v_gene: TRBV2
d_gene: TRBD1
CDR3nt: TGTGCCAGCAGGGGAGACAGGGGAGGCACAGATACGCAGTATTTT
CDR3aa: CASRGDRGGTDTQYF

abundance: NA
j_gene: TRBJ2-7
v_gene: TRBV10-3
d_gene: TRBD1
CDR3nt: TGTGCCATCAGTAGGGCCGGACAGGGCTACGAGCAGTACTTC
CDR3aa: CAISRAGQGYEQYF

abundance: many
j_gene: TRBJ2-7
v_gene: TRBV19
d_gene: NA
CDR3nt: TGTGCCAGTAGTCCACACACGGTCCAAAGGGGCGAGCAGTACTTC
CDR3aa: CASSPHTVQRGEQYF

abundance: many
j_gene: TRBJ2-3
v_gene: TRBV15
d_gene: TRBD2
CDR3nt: TGTGCCACCAGCAGAGCCCGCGGGAGGGCCAAGTACACCACAGATACGCAGTATTTT
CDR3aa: CATSRARGRAKYTTDTQYF

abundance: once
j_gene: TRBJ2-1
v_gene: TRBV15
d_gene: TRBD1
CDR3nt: TGTGCTACCAGCAGAGATGTAAAGGCAGGGGGTTTAATATACAATGAGCAGTTCTTC
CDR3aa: CATSRDVKAGGLIYNEQFF

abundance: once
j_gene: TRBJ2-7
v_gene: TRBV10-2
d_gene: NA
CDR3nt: TGCGCCAGCATCCCATTAGGGCAGGGGCGGAACGAGCAGTACTTC
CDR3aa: CASIPLGQGRNEQYF

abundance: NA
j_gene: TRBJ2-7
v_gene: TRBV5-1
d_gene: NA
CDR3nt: TGCGCCAGCGGGACCGAGCAGTACTTC
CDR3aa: CASGTEQYF

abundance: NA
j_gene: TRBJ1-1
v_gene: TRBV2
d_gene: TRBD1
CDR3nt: TGTGCCAGCAGCGGCGGGACAGGGGGCATGGATTCTGAAGCTTTCTTT
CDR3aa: CASSGGTGGMDSEAFF

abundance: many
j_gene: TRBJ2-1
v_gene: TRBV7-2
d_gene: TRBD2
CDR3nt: TGTGCCAGCAGCTTAGCGGCTAGCGGGGGCCTCAATGAGCAGTTCTTC
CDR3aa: CASSLAASGGLNEQFF

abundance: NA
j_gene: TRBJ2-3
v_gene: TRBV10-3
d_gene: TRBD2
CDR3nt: TGTGCCATCAGTGAGGGGACTAGCGGGTATAAAGATACGCAGTATTTT
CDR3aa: CAISEGTSGYKDTQYF

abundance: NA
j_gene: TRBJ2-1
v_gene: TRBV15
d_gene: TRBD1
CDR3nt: TGTGCCACCAGCAGAGATTCGGGCAGGGGGTACAATGAGCAGTTCTTC
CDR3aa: CATSRDSGRGYNEQFF

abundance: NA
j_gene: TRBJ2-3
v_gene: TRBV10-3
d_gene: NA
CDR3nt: TGTGCCCGAGGCGAGGATAGCACAGATACGCAGTATTTT
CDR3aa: CARGEDSTDTQYF

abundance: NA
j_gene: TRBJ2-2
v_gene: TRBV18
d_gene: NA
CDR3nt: TGTGCCAGCTCCCTAATACCGACAGAAAACACCGGGGAGCTGTTTTTT
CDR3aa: CASSLIPTENTGELFF

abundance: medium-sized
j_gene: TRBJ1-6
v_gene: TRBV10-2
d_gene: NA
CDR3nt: TGCGCCAGCAGTGAAATGGGTTCACCCCTCCACTTT
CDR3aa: CASSEMGSPLHF

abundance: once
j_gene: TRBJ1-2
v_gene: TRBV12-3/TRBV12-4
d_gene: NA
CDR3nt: TGTGCCAGCACCTTAAATTTGGTGACAAAAGGCTACACCTTC
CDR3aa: CASTLNLVTKGYTF

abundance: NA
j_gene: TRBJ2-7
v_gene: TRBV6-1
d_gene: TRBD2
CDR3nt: TGTGCCAGCCGGCTAGCGGGAGGGCTCAGGGGCTACGAGCAGTACTTC
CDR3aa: CASRLAGGLRGYEQYF

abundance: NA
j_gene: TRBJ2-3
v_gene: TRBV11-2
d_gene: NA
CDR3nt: TGTGCCATCAGCTTAGAAACTCATGGAGCAGATACGCAGTATTTT
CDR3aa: CAISLETHGADTQYF

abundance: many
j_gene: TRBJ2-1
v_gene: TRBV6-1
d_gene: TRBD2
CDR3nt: TGTGCCAGCAGTGGACTAGCGGGGGCTTACAATGAGCAGTTCTTC
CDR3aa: CASSGLAGAYNEQFF

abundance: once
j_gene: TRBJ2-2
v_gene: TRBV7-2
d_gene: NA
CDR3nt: TGTGCCAGCAGCTTAGTTGGGCTAGCGTCCGGGGAGCTGTTTTTT
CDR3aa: CASSLVGLASGELFF

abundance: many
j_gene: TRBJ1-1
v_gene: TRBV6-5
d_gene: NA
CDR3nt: TGTGCCAGCAGTTACTGGACAACGAACACTGAAGCTTTCTTT
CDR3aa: CASSYWTTNTEAFF

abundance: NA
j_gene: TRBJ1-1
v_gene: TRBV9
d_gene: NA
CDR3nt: TGTGCCAGCAGGACCTCAAGGAGGGAGACTGAAGCTTTCTTT
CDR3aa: CASRTSRRETEAFF

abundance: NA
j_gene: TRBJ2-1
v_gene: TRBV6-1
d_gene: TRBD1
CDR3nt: TGTGCCAGCAGCCCCCGGACAGGGGTCCGGAATGAGCAGCTCTTC
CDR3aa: CASSPRTGVRNEQLF

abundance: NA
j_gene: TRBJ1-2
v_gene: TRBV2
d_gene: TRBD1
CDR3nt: TGTGCCAGGGAGGGACAGGGGGCCGGCGGCGTTATCTATGGCTACACCTTC
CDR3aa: CAREGQGAGGVIYGYTF

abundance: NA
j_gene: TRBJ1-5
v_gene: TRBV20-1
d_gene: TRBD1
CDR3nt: TGCAGTGCTAGTGAGGGGACAGGTGGTCAGCCCCAGCATTTT
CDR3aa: CSASEGTGGQPQHF

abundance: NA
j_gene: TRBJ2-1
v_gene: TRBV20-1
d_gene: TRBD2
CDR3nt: TGCAGTGCCCTTCTCCTCCTACTAGCGGGGGGTGGTAATGAGCAGTTCTTC
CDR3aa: CSALLLLLAGGGNEQFF

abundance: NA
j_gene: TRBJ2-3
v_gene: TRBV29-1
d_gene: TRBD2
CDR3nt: TGCAGCGTTGCGGGGGGGGCAGATACGCAGTATTTT
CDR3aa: CSVAGGADTQYF

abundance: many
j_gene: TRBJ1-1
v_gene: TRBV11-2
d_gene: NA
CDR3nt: TGTGCCAGCAGCTTAGGTAGGGGAGGGCACACTGAAGCTTTCTTT
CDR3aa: CASSLGRGGHTEAFF

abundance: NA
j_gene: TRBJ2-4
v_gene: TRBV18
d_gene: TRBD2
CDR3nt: TGTGCCAGCTCACACCTAAGCGGGAGGGTTACAAACATTCAGTACTTC
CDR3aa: CASSHLSGRVTNIQYF

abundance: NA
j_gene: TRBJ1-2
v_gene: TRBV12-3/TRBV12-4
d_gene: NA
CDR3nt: TGTGCCAGCAGTTTAGGAGAGGGGTCGGGCTACACCTTC
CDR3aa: CASSLGEGSGYTF

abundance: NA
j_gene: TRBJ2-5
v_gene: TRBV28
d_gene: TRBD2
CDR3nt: TGTGCCAGCAGGTTAGCGGGAGCAAGAGAGACCCAGTACTTC
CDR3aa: CASRLAGARETQYF

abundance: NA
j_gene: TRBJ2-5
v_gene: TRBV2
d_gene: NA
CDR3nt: TGTGCCAGCAGTGATACAGTAATCCAAGAGACCCAGTACTTC
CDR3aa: CASSDTVIQETQYF

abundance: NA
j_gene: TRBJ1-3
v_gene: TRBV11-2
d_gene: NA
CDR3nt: TGTGCCAGCAGCCTGGGAGTGGTACGGGATGGAAACACCATATATTTT
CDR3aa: CASSLGVVRDGNTIYF

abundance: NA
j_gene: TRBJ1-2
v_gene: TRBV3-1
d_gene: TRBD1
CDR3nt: TGTGCCAGCAGTTCTCTAGGACAGGGCTATGGCTACACCTTC
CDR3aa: CASSSLGQGYGYTF